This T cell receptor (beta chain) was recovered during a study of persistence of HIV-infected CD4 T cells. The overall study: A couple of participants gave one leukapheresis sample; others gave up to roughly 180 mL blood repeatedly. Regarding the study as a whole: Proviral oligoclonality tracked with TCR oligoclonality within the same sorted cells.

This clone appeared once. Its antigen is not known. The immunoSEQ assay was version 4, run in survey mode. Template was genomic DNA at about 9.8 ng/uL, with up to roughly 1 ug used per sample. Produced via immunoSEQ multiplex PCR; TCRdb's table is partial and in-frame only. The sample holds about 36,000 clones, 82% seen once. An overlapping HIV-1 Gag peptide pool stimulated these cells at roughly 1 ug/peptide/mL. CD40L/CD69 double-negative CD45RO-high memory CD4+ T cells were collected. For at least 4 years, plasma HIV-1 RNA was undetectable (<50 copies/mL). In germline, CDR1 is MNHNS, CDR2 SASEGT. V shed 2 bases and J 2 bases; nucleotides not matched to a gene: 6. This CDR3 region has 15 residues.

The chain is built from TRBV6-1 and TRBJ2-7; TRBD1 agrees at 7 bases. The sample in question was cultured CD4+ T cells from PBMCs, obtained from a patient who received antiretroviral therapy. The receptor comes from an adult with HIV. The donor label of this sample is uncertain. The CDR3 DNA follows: TGTGCCAGCAGTGAACGAGGGACAGTAACCTACGAGCAGTACTTC. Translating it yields CASSERGTVTYEQYF.